Presented here are 20 T cell receptor beta chains from one specimen sequenced in a study of blood T cell repertoires in COVID-19. Profiling relied on immunoSEQ multiplex PCR, and the TCRdb table lists in-frame clones only, not all of them. Of 90,000 to 100,000 clones listed, around 85% are singletons. The source material was peripheral blood. These receptors came from a human donor in a cohort sampled during active COVID-19.

This clone occurred once. The chain uses TRBV9 and TRBJ2-1; TRBD2 matches 15 bases. The V gene's germline CDR1 is SGDLS and CDR2 YYNGEE. V shed 3 bases and J 3 bases; nucleotides not matched to a gene: 7. The CDR3 sequence is 18 residues long. The CDR3 reads CASSGPGTSGGHYNEQFF. DNA for the CDR3: TGTGCCAGCAGCGGCCCCGGGACTAGCGGGGGGCACTACAATGAGCAGTTCTTC.

The chain couples TRBV7-9 to TRBJ1-2, with TRBD1 identical over 9 bases. Unmatched junction bases numbered 15, after V lost 6 bases and J lost 1 base. The length of the CDR3 is 18 residues. Germline V gene sequence: CDR1 SEHNR, CDR2 FQNEAQ (reference sequence). The CDR3 sequence is CASRESPSGTGFNYGYTF. The CDR3 DNA reads TGTGCCAGCAGGGAGAGTCCGTCCGGGACAGGGTTTAACTATGGCTACACCTTC.

CDR3 in DNA: TGTGCCATCAGGACCGGGACAGGGGACGGCTACACCTTC. Protein product: CAIRTGTGDGYTF. The rearrangement uses TRBV10-3 and TRBJ1-2; TRBD1 matches 10 bases. This CDR3 has 13 amino acids. With 6 bases clipped from V and 8 bases from J, the junction kept 6 bases outside the gene matches. Germline V gives CDR1 ENHRY, CDR2 SYGVKD.

As concerns this clone: The same CDR3 arises from other DNA sequences in this sample as well. This sequence joins TRBV18 and TRBJ2-7, with D possibly being TRBD1 (5 bases). V lost 3 bases and J 4 bases, leaving 13 bases between the germline ends. The CDR3 loop spans 14 amino acids. From germline, CDR1 is KGHSH and CDR2 LQKENI. This CDR3 reads CASSPAQGGYEQYF. The CDR3 DNA is TGTGCCAGCTCACCGGCGCAGGGTGGATACGAGCAGTACTTC.

The chain couples TRBV1 to TRBJ1-4; the table assigns TRBD1, which was not confirmed against the DNA. TRBV1 counts as a pseudogene. The length of the CDR3 is 13 residues. The CDR3 spells CTSSGGQYEKLFF. The CDR3, as DNA: TGCACCAGCAGCGGGGGACAGTATGAAAAACTGTTTTTT.

In this sample, this clone turned up a few times. The chain joins TRBV5-5 to TRBJ2-1; 14 bases map to TRBD2. The CDR3 covers 18 residues. J gave up 3 bases and V 4 bases, and 9 bases lay outside the gene matches. Germline values: CDR1 SGHKS, CDR2 YYEKEE (reference sequence). The CDR3 region has the DNA TGTGCCAGCAGCATCGGACTAGCGGGGGGCCTAAACTACAATGAGCAGTTCTTC. It translates to CASSIGLAGGLNYNEQFF.

The chain uses TRBV4-3 and TRBJ1-2; TRBD1 aligns across 7 bases. V lost 0 bases, J lost 5 bases, and 12 bases stayed unmatched. The CDR3 extends over 17 amino acids. The germline CDR1 and CDR2 sequences are LGHNA and YSLEER. CDR3 DNA sequence: TGCGCCAGCAGCCAAGATCGAGGGACAGCGCGGGGATATGGCTACACCTTC. It translates to CASSQDRGTARGYGYTF.

V usage is TRBV2 and J usage is TRBJ1-4; 7 bases line up with TRBD1. Germline trimming cut 7 bases from V and 4 bases from J; bases unmatched to any gene: 9. The CDR3 loop spans 15 amino acids. Germline V CDR1 and CDR2: SNHLY, FYNNEI. The CDR3 here is CASTYQGQINEKLFF. Here the CDR3 DNA reads TGTGCCAGCACCTACCAGGGACAGATTAATGAAAAACTGTTTTTT.

This chain's CDR3 is CASSSVAGHEGTQYF. DNA of the CDR3: TGCGCCAGCAGTTCAGTAGCGGGCCATGAGGGGACCCAGTACTTC. The V gene is TRBV5-1, the J gene TRBJ2-5; 7 bases agree with TRBD2. Germline loops: CDR1 SGHRS, CDR2 YFSETQ. The CDR3 has 15 amino acids. Trimming at V came to 5 bases and at J to 7 bases, leaving 14 bases not matched to a gene.

The chain combines TRBV6-4 with TRBJ1-2, with 10 nucleotides matching TRBD1. V lost 7 bases, J lost 3 bases, and 8 bases stayed unmatched. This CDR3 spans 15 amino acids. Germline V gene lookup returns CDR1 MRHNA and CDR2 SNTAGT. CDR3 bases: TGTGCCAGCAAGGCCGGGACAGGGGCTCACTATGGCTACACCTTC. It specifies CASKAGTGAHYGYTF.

The chain has TRBV29-1 and TRBJ1-2, with D unresolved. V was shortened by 4 bases and J by 3 bases, with 18 bases between the two germline ends. The germline V gene has CDR1 SQVTM and CDR2 ANQGSEA. CDR3 length equals 15 residues. CDR3 bases: TGCAGCGTTGCAGATCGCGCGGGTAGACACTATGGCTACACCTTC. Translated, it gives CSVADRAGRHYGYTF.

This sequence joins TRBV5-1 and TRBJ1-1; D gene uncertain. Trimming took 2 bases from V and 4 from J, leaving 6 bases between them. The germline CDR1 and CDR2 sequences are SGHRS and YFSETQ. The CDR3 is made up of 12 amino acids. This CDR3 is CASSLEGTEAFF. In DNA form, the CDR3 reads TGCGCCAGCAGCTTAGAGGGCACTGAAGCTTTCTTT. The full variable domain, with the rest looked up from reference TRBV5-1 and TRBJ1-1, is KAGVTQTPRYLIKTRGQQVTLSCSPISGHRSVSWYQQTPGQGLQFLFEYFSETQRNKGNFPGRFSGRQFSNSRSEMNVSTLELGDSALYLCASSLEGTEAFFGQGTRLTVV.

The chain employs TRBV18 and TRBJ1-4, with TRBD1 matching over 8 bases. This CDR3 has 12 amino acids. J lost 14 bases, V lost 5 bases, and 7 bases had no gene match. The germline gives CDR1 KGHSH, CDR2 LQKENI. CDR3 protein: CASSTDRGELFF. In nucleotides, the CDR3 is TGTGCCAGCTCAACCGACAGGGGTGAGCTGTTTTTT.

The chain recombines TRBV6-2 or TRBV6-3 with TRBJ1-1; tentative D call: TRBD1 (6 bases). V lost 5 bases and J 4 bases, leaving 17 bases between the germline ends. The CDR3 runs to 15 residues. The germline V gene has CDR1 MNHEY and CDR2 SVGEGT. CDR3 region: CASSKGGGHGTEAFF. DNA of the CDR3: TGTGCCAGCAGTAAGGGAGGGGGGCACGGCACTGAAGCTTTCTTT.

The rearrangement uses TRBV29-1 and TRBJ1-1; D gene ambiguous. Trimming pared 3 bases from V and 3 bases from J, leaving 11 bases between. Germline loops: CDR1 SQVTM, CDR2 ANQGSEA. The length of the CDR3 is 13 residues. CDR3 sequence reads: CSVEPIADTEAFF. CDR3 coding DNA: TGCAGCGTTGAGCCTATAGCCGACACTGAAGCTTTCTTT.

V usage is TRBV5-1 and J usage is TRBJ2-2, with 8 bases matching TRBD1. Germline V gene data show CDR1 as SGHRS and CDR2 as YFSETQ. The length of the CDR3 is 18 residues. J lost 1 base, V lost 3 bases, and 11 bases had no gene match. CDR3 bases: TGCGCCAGCAGCTCTAAACTGGGACAGGACGAGAACACCGGGGAGCTGTTTTTT. Its translation is CASSSKLGQDENTGELFF.

This rearrangement joins TRBV28 to TRBJ2-7; a possible D gene is TRBD2 (6 bases). V was shortened by 7 bases and J by 2 bases, with 9 bases between the two germline ends. The CDR3 contains 12 residues. CDR1 MDHEN and CDR2 SYDVKM come from the germline V gene. For the CDR3, the DNA is TGTGCCAGCAAGCGGGTCCCCTACGAGCAGTACTTC. Its translation: CASKRVPYEQYF.

This rearrangement joins TRBV7-3 to TRBJ2-1, with TRBD2 identical over 11 bases. Germline CDR1 SGHTA, CDR2 FQGTGA. The junction had 12 bases not matched to a gene; V was cut back by 5 bases and J by 0 bases. This CDR3 has 19 amino acids. CDR3 DNA: TGTGCCAGCAGCCGAGAGGGACTAGCGGAGGTCGGCTCCTACAATGAGCAGTTCTTC. It translates to CASSREGLAEVGSYNEQFF. Filled out from reference TRBV7-3 and TRBJ2-1, the complete variable domain reads GAGVSQTPSNKVTEKGKYVELRCDPISGHTALYWYRQSLGQGPEFLIYFQGTGAADDSGLPNDRFFAVRPEGSVSTLKIQRTERGDSAVYLCASSREGLAEVGSYNEQFFGPGTRLTVL.

DNA for the CDR3: TGTGCCAGCAGCGTATCCCCTAGCGGGGCCAATGAGCAGTTCTTC. Residues: CASSVSPSGANEQFF. The rearrangement joins TRBV9 to TRBJ2-1, with 9 positions matching TRBD2. Germline CDR1 and CDR2: SGDLS and YYNGEE. This CDR3 spans 15 amino acids. The junction had 5 bases not matched to a gene; V was cut back by 1 base and J by 6 bases.

The table lists this clone with a count of one. V and J are TRBV7-2 and TRBJ1-5, with no clear D. Germline V gene lookup returns CDR1 SGHTA and CDR2 FQGNSA. The CDR3 totals 16 residues. Between the trimmed V and J ends, which lost 1 base and 0 bases, there was a span of 10 bases. This chain's CDR3 is CASSLGGGFSNQPQHF. CDR3 DNA sequence: TGTGCCAGCAGCTTAGGTGGAGGGTTTAGCAATCAGCCCCAGCATTTT.